What follows are 27 T cell receptor beta chains derived from one specimen sequenced in a study of control samples from healthy donors and cancer patients. The assay was immunoSEQ multiplex PCR, and TCRdb's table has in-frame clones only and misses some. Of roughly 150,000 clones in the sample, 93% were seen once. Sequenced: blood. These receptors all come from a man between 50 and 59 years old in good health.

Concerning this clone itself: The sample contains more than one DNA sequence encoding this CDR3. This chain connects TRBV2 to TRBJ2-4; D is uncertain. This CDR3 contains 14 residues. The V end lost 1 base, the J end lost 0 bases, and 4 bases lay between the germline ends. Germline values: CDR1 SNHLY, CDR2 FYNNEI. Written as DNA, the CDR3 is TGTGCCAGCAGTGAAGGAGGAGCCAAAAACATTCAGTACTTC. Translating gives CASSEGGAKNIQYF.

The J gene is TRBJ1-1, the V gene TRBV19; D uncertain. Germline V gene data show CDR1 as LNHDA and CDR2 as SQIVND (reference sequence). The CDR3 consists of 14 residues. Trimming took 7 bases from V and 3 from J, leaving 15 bases between them. CDR3 protein: CASTHWGIDTEAFF. DNA of the CDR3: TGTGCCAGTACCCATTGGGGAATCGACACTGAAGCTTTCTTT.

This clone was found once. V is TRBV28 and J is TRBJ1-5, with 7 bases aligning to TRBD1. Per the germline V gene, CDR1 is MDHEN and CDR2 is SYDVKM. V was clipped by 7 bases and J by 6 bases; unmatched bases: 15. This CDR3 is built from 16 residues. CDR3 sequence: CASISVVAGGIQPQHF. The CDR3 region has the DNA TGTGCCAGCATCAGTGTAGTGGCAGGGGGGATTCAGCCCCAGCATTTT.

J is TRBJ2-1 and V is TRBV6-4; D ambiguous. Trimming took off 10 bases at V and 0 bases at J, with 28 bases between the two ends. This CDR3 is built from 19 residues. Looked up from germline, CDR1 is MRHNA and CDR2 is SNTAGT. CDR3 bases: TGTGCCAACCTTGTGAACGGCCTGACCGCGATTAACTCCTACAATGAGCAGTTCTTC. Protein product: CANLVNGLTAINSYNEQFF.

This rearrangement joins TRBV28 to TRBJ1-2, with a tentative D call TRBD1 (6 bases). From germline, CDR1 is MDHEN and CDR2 SYDVKM. Trimming took 2 bases from V and 6 from J, leaving 10 bases between them. The CDR3 spans 13 residues. The CDR3 sequence is CASSLPRGHGYTF. CDR3 DNA sequence: TGTGCCAGCAGTTTACCCAGGGGACATGGCTACACCTTC.

The chain recombines TRBV5-5 with TRBJ2-3; no reliable D call. Per the germline V gene, CDR1 is SGHKS and CDR2 is YYEKEE (reference sequence). There are 12 residues in the CDR3. V shed 3 bases and J shed 0 bases, with 2 bases lying between them. The CDR3 sequence: CASSYSTDTQYF. CDR3 coding DNA: TGTGCCAGCAGCTACAGCACAGATACGCAGTATTTT.

The rearrangement links TRBV6-5 to TRBJ2-3; D unresolved. The CDR3 length is 11 residues. Trimming shortened V by 4 bases and J by 6 bases, and 5 bases separated the two germline ends. Looked up from germline, CDR1 is MNHEY and CDR2 is SVGAGI. The CDR3 DNA reads TGTGCCAGCAGTTTTGGTGATACGCAGTATTTT. Amino acids: CASSFGDTQYF.

V is TRBV2 and J is TRBJ2-7; 8 bases align to TRBD2. The V and J ends lost 7 bases and 4 bases, in that order; junction bases with no gene match: 9. CDR3 size: 14 residues. Germline V lookup: CDR1 SNHLY, CDR2 FYNNEI. The CDR3 DNA reads TGTGCCAGCAATCGGCTAGCGGGTTCATACGAGCAGTACTTC. It translates to CASNRLAGSYEQYF.

The V gene is TRBV28, the J gene TRBJ2-2, with 9 bases lining up with TRBD2. The junction had 3 bases not matched to a gene; V was cut back by 2 bases and J by 5 bases. Germline CDR1 reads MDHEN; CDR2 reads SYDVKM. This CDR3 is 15 amino acids long. The CDR3 DNA reads TGTGCCAGCAGTTTAACTAGCGGGTGGACCGGGGAGCTGTTTTTT. It specifies CASSLTSGWTGELFF. The full variable domain, completed using reference TRBV28 and TRBJ2-2, is DVKVTQSSRYLVKRTGEKVFLECVQDMDHENMFWYRQDPGLGLRLIYFSYDVKMKEKGDIPEGYSVSREKKERFSLILESASTNQTSMYLCASSLTSGWTGELFFGEGSRLTVL.

V gene TRBV27 combines with J gene TRBJ1-2; D might be TRBD1 (6 bases). V lost 5 bases, J lost 4 bases, and 14 bases lay in between. CDR3 length: 14 amino acids. In germline, CDR1 is MNHEY, CDR2 SMNVEV (reference sequence). The CDR3 DNA follows: TGTGCCAGCAGTCCCGAGGGACACCCCTATGGCTACACCTTC. This encodes CASSPEGHPYGYTF.

The gene calls are TRBV28 and TRBJ2-7; D not certain. Trimming stripped 3 bases from V and 1 base from J, with 7 bases between. Germline values: CDR1 MDHEN, CDR2 SYDVKM. This CDR3 is built from 13 residues. The CDR3, as DNA: TGTGCCAGCAGTTTTTTGGCATCCTACGAGCAGTACTTC. Amino acids: CASSFLASYEQYF.

As regards this clone: One junction end disagrees with the germline gene, perhaps due to a read error. The chain carries TRBV20-1 and TRBJ1-2; D is undetermined. The CDR3 runs 11 residues. Germline CDR1 DFQATT, CDR2 SNEGSKA (reference sequence). The CDR3 DNA sequence: TGCAGTGCAAGAGCTTATTATGGCTACACCTTC. This encodes CSARAYYGYTF.

This chain uses TRBV9 with TRBJ2-7; D might be TRBD2 (6 bases). V lost 0 bases and J 1 base, leaving 11 bases between the germline ends. CDR1 is SGDLS and CDR2 is YYNGEE in the germline V gene. The CDR3 loop spans 15 amino acids. Here the CDR3 reads CASSVDGSVSYEQYF. Here the CDR3 DNA reads TGTGCCAGCAGCGTAGACGGGAGTGTGTCCTACGAGCAGTACTTC.

V and J are TRBV24-1 and TRBJ1-2; D not resolved. Germline CDR1 is KGHDR and CDR2 is SFDVKD. Trimming removed 3 bases at V and 4 bases at J, with 8 bases between. CDR3 length: 13 residues. Here the CDR3 DNA reads TGTGCCACCAGTGATCGGGGAGCCTATGGCTACACCTTC. This encodes CATSDRGAYGYTF.

The genes are TRBV6-5 and TRBJ1-4; 8 bases align to TRBD1. In germline, CDR1 is MNHEY, CDR2 SVGAGI. V was clipped by 5 bases and J by 8 bases; unmatched bases: 7. CDR3 length equals 14 residues. This chain's CDR3 is CASSPTGEEEKLFF. The CDR3 coding sequence is TGTGCCAGCAGTCCGACAGGGGAAGAAGAAAAACTGTTTTTT.

The V call is TRBV27, the J call TRBJ1-2; D not certain. V shed 0 bases and J shed 2 bases, with 10 bases lying between them. Germline V CDR1 and CDR2: MNHEY, SMNVEV (reference sequence). The CDR3 extends over 15 amino acids. Written as DNA, the CDR3 is TGTGCCAGCAGTTTATCCTTCCGGGGAAACTATGGCTACACCTTC. Translation gives CASSLSFRGNYGYTF.

The V call is TRBV7-2, the J call TRBJ2-3; a weak D match, TRBD1 (6 bases). The CDR3 covers 16 residues. CDR1 is SGHTA, CDR2 FQGNSA, per germline. V lost 4 bases and J 0 bases, leaving 14 bases between the germline ends. The CDR3 region has the DNA TGTGCCAGCAGCTACCCGGGACATACTAGCACAGATACGCAGTATTTT. This translates into CASSYPGHTSTDTQYF.

The chain recombines TRBV7-9 with TRBJ1-3, with a possible D match to TRBD1 (6 bases). CDR3 length: 16 amino acids. Per germline, CDR1 SEHNR and CDR2 FQNEAQ (reference sequence). The ends were cut back, 2 bases at V and 1 base at J, with 12 bases in the middle. The CDR3 here is CASSLLLTGSGNTIYF. Written as DNA, the CDR3 is TGTGCCAGCAGCTTACTTTTAACAGGGTCTGGAAACACCATATATTTT.

The chain employs TRBV24-1 and TRBJ2-1; 7 positions match TRBD2. Trimming at V came to 5 bases and at J to 7 bases, leaving 7 bases not matched to a gene. CDR1 is KGHDR and CDR2 is SFDVKD in the germline V gene. The CDR3 sequence is 14 residues long. The CDR3 DNA is TGTGCCACCAGTGGCGCGGGAGTGAGTAATGAGCAGTTCTTC. Its translation is CATSGAGVSNEQFF.

The rearrangement uses TRBV29-1 and TRBJ1-1; 8 bases match TRBD1. The CDR3 runs 13 residues. Trimming cost V 3 bases and J 6 bases; bases outside gene matches: 6. Germline V CDR1 and CDR2: SQVTM, ANQGSEA. CDR3 bases: TGCAGCGTTGACCGGCAGGGGGCATCTGAAGCTTTCTTT. Translation gives CSVDRQGASEAFF. Together with reference TRBV29-1 and TRBJ1-1, the CDR3 gives the full variable domain: SAVISQKPSRDICQRGTSLTIQCQVDSQVTMMFWYRQQPGQSLTLIATANQGSEATYESGFVIDKFPISRPNLTFSTLTVSNMSPEDSSIYLCSVDRQGASEAFFGQGTRLTVV.

This clone was observed once. The chain recombines TRBV20-1 with TRBJ2-1; TRBD1 might be the D (5 bases). The germline CDR1 and CDR2 sequences are DFQATT and SNEGSKA (reference sequence). The CDR3 spans 11 residues. Between the trimmed V and J ends, which lost 5 bases and 12 bases, there was a span of 14 bases. CDR3 sequence reads: CSAPRQKAQFF. In nucleotides, the CDR3 is TGCAGTGCTCCTAGACAGAAGGCGCAGTTCTTC.

V gene TRBV30 combines with J gene TRBJ1-2; D remains unclear. CDR1 and CDR2 from the germline V gene are GTSNPN and SVGIG (reference sequence). Trimming left V 0 bases short and J 8 bases short, with 13 bases between. This CDR3 is 13 amino acids long. The DNA for the CDR3 is TGTGCCTGGAGTGTACAAGTTAGCTACGGCTACACCTTC. Translation gives CAWSVQVSYGYTF.

The chain is built from TRBV7-9 and TRBJ1-4; D is uncertain. In germline, CDR1 is SEHNR, CDR2 FQNEAQ (reference sequence). Trimming took 3 bases from V and 7 from J, leaving 6 bases between them. The CDR3 loop spans 12 amino acids. The CDR3 sequence: CASSFSGEKLFF. As DNA, the CDR3 is TGTGCCAGCAGCTTTTCGGGTGAAAAACTGTTTTTT.

V usage is TRBV9 and J usage is TRBJ2-2; a possible D gene is TRBD1 (6 bases). Trimming left V 4 bases short and J 2 bases short, with 9 bases between. Germline loops: CDR1 SGDLS, CDR2 YYNGEE. CDR3 length equals 14 residues. The CDR3 here is CASSKQGNTGELFF. The CDR3 nucleotides read TGTGCCAGCAGCAAACAGGGTAACACCGGGGAGCTGTTTTTT. Full variable domain (remainder filled in from reference TRBV9 and TRBJ2-2): DSGVTQTPKHLITATGQRVTLRCSPRSGDLSVYWYQQSLDQGLQFLIQYYNGEERAKGNILERFSAQQFPDLHSELNLSSLELGDSALYFCASSKQGNTGELFFGEGSRLTVL.

Only one count was recorded for this clone. The chain has TRBV14 and TRBJ2-6; the D gene is possibly TRBD1 (5 bases). The CDR3 loop spans 15 amino acids. The V end lost 6 bases, the J end lost 4 bases, and 13 bases lay between the germline ends. CDR1 and CDR2 (germline): SGHDN, FVKESK. CDR3 sequence: CASSLQGTGANVLTF. CDR3 nucleotide sequence: TGTGCCAGCAGTCTCCAGGGTACCGGGGCCAACGTCCTGACTTTC.

The V and J genes are TRBV19 and TRBJ2-1; D assignment may be TRBD1 or TRBD2 (5 bases each). This CDR3 is 16 amino acids long. Germline V gives CDR1 LNHDA, CDR2 SQIVND (reference sequence). V was pared by 2 bases and J by 0 bases, with 11 bases between. In DNA form, the CDR3 reads TGTGCCAGTAGTATACCCACCGGGACCTCCTACAATGAGCAGTTCTTC. Translating it yields CASSIPTGTSYNEQFF.

This chain connects TRBV3-1 (or the pseudogene TRBV3-2) to TRBJ2-7, with D perhaps assigned TRBD1 or TRBD2 (5 bases each). V was pared by 1 base and J by 5 bases, with 12 bases between. The CDR3 has 14 residues. The germline V gene encodes CDR1 LGHDT and CDR2 YNNKEL (reference sequence). The CDR3: CASSQAGTGHEQYF. The CDR3 DNA reads TGTGCCAGCAGCCAAGCGGGGACGGGCCACGAGCAGTACTTC.